The entry below describes one TCR beta chain. Some clones are missing from TCRdb's copy, which holds only in-frame ones; the method was immunoSEQ multiplex PCR. The sample records a few hundred thousand clones, 70% to 90% being singletons. This record belongs to a study of blood T cell repertoires in COVID-19. Study-wide background: Acute and convalescent COVID-19 specimens originated in the United States, Italy and Spain. T cells, B-cell-depleted T cells, or PBMCs provided the cDNA or gDNA that served as material.

The study drew participants aged roughly 18 to 95 years from some 23 US areas. Researchers sorted participants into cohorts using their self-reported clinical history. The V gene lost 4 bases and the J gene lost 0 bases, with 11 bases spanning the gap. There are 14 residues in the CDR3. Germline V gives CDR1 SGHRS, CDR2 YFSETQ. This TCR came from a woman aged 18-35 years who had been exposed to COVID-19. This chain uses TRBV5-1 with TRBJ2-7, with a tentative D call TRBD1 (6 bases). Sequenced sample: PBMCs or T cells enriched from blood (not recorded which). The CDR3 region has the DNA TGCGCCAGCAGCCCCGGACAGAGCTCCTACGAGCAGTACTTC. As protein: CASSPGQSSYEQYF.